This TCR beta chain is drawn from a study of healthy donors' naive CD4 and CD8 T cells. As for the study in general: Three donor age groups were sampled: 20-25, 40-50 and 60-70 years; half female. Broader study findings: The study did not address homeostatic proliferation effects in naive T cells. Negatively charged CDR3s marked CD8+ lineage; positively charged CDR3s marked CD4+ lineage. Most V and J genes were reportedly biased between naive CD4+ and CD8+ cells.

Each TCR library used approximately 500 ng of total RNA and a linear amplification protocol. MiXCR was run by TCRdb on the reads, yielding one entry per CDR3 protein. The sample lists approximately 180,000 distinct CDR3 sequences, about 76% seen once, with approximately 2.5% in the top ten. Trimming removed 6 bases at V and 13 bases at J, with 15 bases between. The CDR3 covers 12 residues. Germline CDR1 MNHEY, CDR2 SVGEGT. Turning to this clonotype: Its antigen is not known.

This chain links TRBV6-2 or TRBV6-3 with TRBJ1-4; unclear D gene. This receptor was taken from a pool of human donors in good health; the sample pools cells from several healthy donors. The specimen was naive CD4+ and CD8+ T cells sorted from blood, pooled from several donors. CDR3 nucleotides: TGTGCCAGCAGCACCCTCCAGGTGACACTGTTTTTT. Its translation: CASSTLQVTLFF.